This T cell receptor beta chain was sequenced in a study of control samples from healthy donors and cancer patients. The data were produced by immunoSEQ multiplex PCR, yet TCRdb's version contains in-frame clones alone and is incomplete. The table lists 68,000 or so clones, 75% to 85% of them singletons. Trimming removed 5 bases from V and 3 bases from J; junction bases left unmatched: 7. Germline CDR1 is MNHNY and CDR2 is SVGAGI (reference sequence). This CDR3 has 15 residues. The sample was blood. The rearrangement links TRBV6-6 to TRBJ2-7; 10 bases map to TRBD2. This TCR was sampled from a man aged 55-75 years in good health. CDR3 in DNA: TGTGCCAGCAGTCTTCCTAGCGGGAGTGGCTACGAGCAGTACTTC. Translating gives CASSLPSGSGYEQYF.